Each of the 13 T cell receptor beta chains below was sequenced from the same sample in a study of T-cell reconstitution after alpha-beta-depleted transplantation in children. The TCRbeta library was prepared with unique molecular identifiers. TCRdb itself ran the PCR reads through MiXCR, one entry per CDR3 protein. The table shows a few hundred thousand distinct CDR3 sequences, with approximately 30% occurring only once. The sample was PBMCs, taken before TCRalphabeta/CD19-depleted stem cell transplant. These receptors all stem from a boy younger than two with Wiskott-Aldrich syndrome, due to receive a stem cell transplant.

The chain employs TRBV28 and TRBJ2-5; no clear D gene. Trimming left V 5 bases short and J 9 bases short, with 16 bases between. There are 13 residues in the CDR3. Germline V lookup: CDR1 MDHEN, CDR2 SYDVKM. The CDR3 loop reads CASSPSEMKAQYF. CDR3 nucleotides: TGTGCCAGCAGTCCCAGCGAGATGAAGGCCCAGTACTTC.

CDR3 DNA: TGCAGTGCTCTGGCTAGCGGGAGCTGGGGCGCAGATACGCAGTATTTT. Its translation: CSALASGSWGADTQYF. The gene calls are TRBV20-1 and TRBJ2-3; 10 positions agree with TRBD2. Germline-derived CDR1 and CDR2 are DFQATT and SNEGSKA (reference sequence). The CDR3 is 16 amino acids. V trimming: 5 bases; J trimming: 4 bases; junction bases outside the gene matches: 12.

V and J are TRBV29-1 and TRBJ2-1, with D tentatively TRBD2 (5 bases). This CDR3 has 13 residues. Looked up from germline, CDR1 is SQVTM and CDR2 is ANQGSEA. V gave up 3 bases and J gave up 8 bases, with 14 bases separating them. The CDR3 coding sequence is TGCAGCGTTGACGCGGACTCCTTGCATGAGCAGTTCTTC. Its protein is CSVDADSLHEQFF.

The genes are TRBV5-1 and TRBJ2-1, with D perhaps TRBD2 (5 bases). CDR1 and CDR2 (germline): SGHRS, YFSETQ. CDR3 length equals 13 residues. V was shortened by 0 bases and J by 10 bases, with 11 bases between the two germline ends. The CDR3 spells CASSLGGPGEQFF. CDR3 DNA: TGCGCCAGCAGCTTGGGAGGGCCGGGGGAGCAGTTCTTC.

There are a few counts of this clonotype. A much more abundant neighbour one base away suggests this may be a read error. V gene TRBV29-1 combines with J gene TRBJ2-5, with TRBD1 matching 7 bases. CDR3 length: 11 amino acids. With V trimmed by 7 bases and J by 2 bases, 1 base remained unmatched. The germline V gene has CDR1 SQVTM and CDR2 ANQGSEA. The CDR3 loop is CSAGQQETQYF. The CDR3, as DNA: TGCAGCGCGGGACAGCAAGAGACCCAGTACTTC.

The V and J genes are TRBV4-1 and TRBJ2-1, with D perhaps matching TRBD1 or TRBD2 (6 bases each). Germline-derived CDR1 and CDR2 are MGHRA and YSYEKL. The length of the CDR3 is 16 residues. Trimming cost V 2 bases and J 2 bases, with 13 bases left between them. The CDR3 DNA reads TGCGCCAGCAGCCAAAATCCGGGGGACACCTACAATGAGCAGTTCTTC. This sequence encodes CASSQNPGDTYNEQFF.

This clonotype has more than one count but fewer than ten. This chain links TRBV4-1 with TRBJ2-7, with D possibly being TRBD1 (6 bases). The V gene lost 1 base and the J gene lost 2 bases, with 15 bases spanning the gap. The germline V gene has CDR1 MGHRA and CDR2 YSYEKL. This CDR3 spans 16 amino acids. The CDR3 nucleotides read TGCGCCAGCAGCCAAGCAATCCGGGACACTGCCTACGAGCAGTACTTC. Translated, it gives CASSQAIRDTAYEQYF.

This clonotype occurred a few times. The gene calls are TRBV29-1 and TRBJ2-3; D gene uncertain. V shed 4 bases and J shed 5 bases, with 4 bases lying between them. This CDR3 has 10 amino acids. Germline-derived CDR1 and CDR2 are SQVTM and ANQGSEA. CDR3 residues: CSVGVDTQYF. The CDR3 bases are TGCAGCGTTGGAGTAGATACGCAGTATTTT.

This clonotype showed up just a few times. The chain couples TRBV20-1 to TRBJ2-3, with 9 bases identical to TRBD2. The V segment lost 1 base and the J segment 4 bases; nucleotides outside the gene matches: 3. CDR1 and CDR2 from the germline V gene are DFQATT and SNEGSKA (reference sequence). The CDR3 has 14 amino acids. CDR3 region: CSARGTSESDTQYF. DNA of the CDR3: TGCAGTGCTAGAGGGACTAGCGAATCAGATACGCAGTATTTT.

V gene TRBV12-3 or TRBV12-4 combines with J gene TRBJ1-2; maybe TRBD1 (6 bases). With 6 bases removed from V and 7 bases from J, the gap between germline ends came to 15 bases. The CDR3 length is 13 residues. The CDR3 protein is CASRLQGTGGYTF. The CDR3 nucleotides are TGTGCCAGCAGGTTACAGGGTACGGGTGGCTACACCTTC.

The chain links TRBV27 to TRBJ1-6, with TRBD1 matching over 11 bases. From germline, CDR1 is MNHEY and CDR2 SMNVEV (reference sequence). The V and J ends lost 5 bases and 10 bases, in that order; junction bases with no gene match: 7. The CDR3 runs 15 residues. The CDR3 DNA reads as TGTGCCAGCAGTCGAGGGACAGGGGGTTCCTCACCCCTCCACTTT. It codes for CASSRGTGGSSPLHF.

The CDR3 nucleotides are TGCAGTGCAAGGACAGGGCTGAATCAGCCCCAGCATTTT. It is translated as CSARTGLNQPQHF. The chain employs TRBV20-1 and TRBJ1-5; 8 bases match TRBD1. The germline CDR1 and CDR2 sequences are DFQATT and SNEGSKA (reference sequence). The CDR3 loop spans 13 amino acids. With V trimmed by 6 bases and J by 4 bases, 5 bases remained unmatched.

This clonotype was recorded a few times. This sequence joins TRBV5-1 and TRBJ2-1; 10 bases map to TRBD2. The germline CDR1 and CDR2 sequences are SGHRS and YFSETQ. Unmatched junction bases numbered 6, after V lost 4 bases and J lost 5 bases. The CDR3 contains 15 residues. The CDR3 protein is CASSRDGLADNEQFF. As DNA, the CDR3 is TGCGCCAGCAGCAGGGACGGACTAGCGGACAATGAGCAGTTCTTC.